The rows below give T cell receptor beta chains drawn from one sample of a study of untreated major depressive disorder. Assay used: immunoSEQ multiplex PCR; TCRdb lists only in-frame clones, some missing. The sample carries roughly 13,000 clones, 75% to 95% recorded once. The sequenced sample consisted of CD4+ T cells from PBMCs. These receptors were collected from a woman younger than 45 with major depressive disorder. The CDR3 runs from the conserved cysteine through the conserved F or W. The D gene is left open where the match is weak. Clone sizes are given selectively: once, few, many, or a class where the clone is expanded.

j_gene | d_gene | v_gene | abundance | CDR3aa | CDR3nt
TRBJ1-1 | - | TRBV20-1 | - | CSASLTEAFF | TGCAGTGCTAGCCTCACTGAAGCTTTCTTT
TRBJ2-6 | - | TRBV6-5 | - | CASSYISVSGANVLTF | TGTGCCAGCAGTTACATCTCGGTCTCTGGGGCCAACGTCCTGACTTTC
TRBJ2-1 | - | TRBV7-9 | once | CASSFGSEQFF | TGTGCCAGCAGCTTCGGTAGCGAGCAGTTCTTC
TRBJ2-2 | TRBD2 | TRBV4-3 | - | CASSQFSGLAGGSTGELFF | TGCGCCAGCAGCCAGTTCTCAGGACTAGCGGGAGGCTCGACCGGGGAGCTGTTTTTT
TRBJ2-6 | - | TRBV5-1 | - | CASSPNTGANVLTF | TGCGCCAGCAGCCCAAACACTGGGGCCAACGTCCTGACTTTC
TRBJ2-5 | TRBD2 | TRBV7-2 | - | CASSLATLAGERETQYF | TGTGCCAGCAGCTTAGCAACCCTCGCGGGAGAACGGGAGACCCAGTACTTC
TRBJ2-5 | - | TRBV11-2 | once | CASSLGLKETQYF | TGTGCCAGCAGCTTAGGGCTGAAAGAGACCCAGTACTTC
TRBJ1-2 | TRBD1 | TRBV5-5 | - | CASSHISGQGNYGYTF | TGTGCCAGCAGCCATATTTCGGGACAGGGGAACTATGGCTACACCTTC
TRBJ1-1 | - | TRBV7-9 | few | CASSAGGGGRTEAFF | TGTGCCAGCAGCGCCGGGGGAGGAGGTAGGACTGAAGCTTTCTTT
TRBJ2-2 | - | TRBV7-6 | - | CASSLRGTNTGELFF | TGTGCCAGCAGCTTGCGGGGAACGAACACCGGGGAGCTGTTTTTT
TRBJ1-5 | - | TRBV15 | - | CATSRDKGSNQPQHF | TGTGCCACCAGCAGAGATAAGGGGAGCAATCAGCCCCAGCATTTT
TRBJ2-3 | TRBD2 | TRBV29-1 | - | CSAALAYSVDTQYF | TGCAGCGCGGCACTAGCGTATTCGGTAGATACGCAGTATTTT
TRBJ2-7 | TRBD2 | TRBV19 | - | CASSITGAGGHEQYF | TGTGCCAGTAGTATCACCGGGGCGGGAGGTCACGAGCAGTACTTC
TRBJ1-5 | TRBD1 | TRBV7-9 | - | CASSPGQGWDQPQHF | TGTGCCAGCAGCCCGGGACAGGGTTGGGATCAGCCCCAGCATTTT
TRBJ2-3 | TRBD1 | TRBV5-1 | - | CASSYQGADTQYF | TGCGCCAGCAGCTATCAGGGGGCAGATACGCAGTATTTT
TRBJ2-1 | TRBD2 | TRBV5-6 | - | CASSLYSGSSYNEQFF | TGTGCCAGCAGCTTGTATAGCGGGAGTTCCTACAATGAGCAGTTCTTC
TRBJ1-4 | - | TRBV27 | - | CASSVGTPNEKLFF | TGTGCCAGCAGCGTCGGGACACCTAATGAAAAACTGTTTTTT
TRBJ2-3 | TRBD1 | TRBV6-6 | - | CASSSPGQGYTDTQYF | TGTGCCAGCAGTTCCCCGGGACAGGGATACACAGATACGCAGTATTTT
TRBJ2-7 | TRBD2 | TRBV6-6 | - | CASRASGRAFEQYF | TGTGCCAGCAGGGCTAGCGGGAGGGCTTTTGAGCAGTACTTC
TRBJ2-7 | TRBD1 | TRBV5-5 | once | CASSFGQGVIYEQYF | TGTGCCAGCAGCTTCGGACAGGGCGTGATCTACGAGCAGTACTTC
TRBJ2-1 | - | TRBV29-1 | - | CSVRGQTYNEQFF | TGCAGCGTGCGGGGACAGACCTACAATGAGCAGTTCTTC
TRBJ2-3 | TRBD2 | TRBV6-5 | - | CASSYLLAGGTDTQYF | TGTGCCAGCAGTTACTTGCTGGCGGGGGGCACAGATACGCAGTATTTT
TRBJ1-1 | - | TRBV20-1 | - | CSAYETVRAFF | TGCAGTGCTTACGAAACAGTAAGAGCTTTCTTT
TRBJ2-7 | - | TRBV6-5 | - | CASREYREPVYEQYF | TGTGCCAGCAGGGAATACAGGGAGCCAGTCTACGAGCAGTACTTC
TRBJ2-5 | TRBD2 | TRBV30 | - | CAWSVSGRGSETQYF | TGTGCCTGGAGTGTGAGCGGGAGAGGCAGTGAGACCCAGTACTTC
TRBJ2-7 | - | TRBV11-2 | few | CASSLTKADRPYEQYF | TGTGCCAGCAGCCTAACAAAGGCGGACAGACCCTACGAGCAGTACTTC
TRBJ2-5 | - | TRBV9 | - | CASSVGYQGGPSDQYF | TGTGCCAGCAGCGTAGGTTATCAGGGGGGCCCAAGTGACCAGTACTTC
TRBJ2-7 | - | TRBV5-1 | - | CASLGSSYEQYF | TGCGCCAGCCTAGGTAGCTCCTACGAGCAGTACTTC
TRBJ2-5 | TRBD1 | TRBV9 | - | CASSQTGLETQYF | TGTGCCAGCAGCCAGACAGGGCTGGAGACCCAGTACTTC
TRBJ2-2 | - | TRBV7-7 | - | CASSLLRDTGELFF | TGTGCCAGCAGCCTCTTAAGAGACACCGGGGAGCTGTTTTTT
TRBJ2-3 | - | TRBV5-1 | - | CASSLEVRSASTDTQYF | TGCGCCAGCAGCTTGGAGGTGCGGAGTGCTAGCACAGATACGCAGTATTTT
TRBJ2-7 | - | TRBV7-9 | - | CASSLPVWTLSSYEQYF | TGTGCCAGCAGCCTCCCTGTCTGGACCTTAAGCTCCTACGAGCAGTACTTC
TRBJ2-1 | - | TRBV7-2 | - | CASSSGPNNEQFF | TGTGCCAGCAGCTCGGGCCCGAACAATGAGCAGTTCTTC
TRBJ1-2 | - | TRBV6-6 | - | CASSYHGGEGDGYTF | TGTGCCAGCAGTTACCATGGGGGTGAGGGGGATGGCTACACCTTC
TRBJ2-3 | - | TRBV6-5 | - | CASSRADSTDTQYF | TGTGCCAGCAGCCGAGCCGATAGCACAGATACGCAGTATTTT
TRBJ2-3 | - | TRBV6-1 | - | CASSESGQGYDWGDTQYF | TGTGCCAGCAGTGAATCAGGGCAAGGGTATGATTGGGGGGATACGCAGTATTTT
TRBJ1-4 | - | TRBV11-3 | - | CASSLEAAGSSGKLFF | TGTGCCAGCAGCTTAGAGGCCGCAGGATCCTCGGGAAAACTGTTTTTT
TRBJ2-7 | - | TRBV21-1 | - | CASSKAGLAGRIWNEQYF | TGTGCCAGCAGCAAAGCGGGGCTAGCGGGGAGGATTTGGAACGAGCAGTACTTC
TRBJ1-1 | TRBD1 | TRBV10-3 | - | CAISYRDRGTEAFF | TGTGCCATCAGTTACCGGGACAGGGGAACTGAAGCTTTCTTT
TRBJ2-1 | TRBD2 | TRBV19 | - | CASSIFSGRASGNEQFF | TGTGCCAGTAGTATTTTTAGCGGGAGGGCCAGTGGCAATGAGCAGTTCTTC
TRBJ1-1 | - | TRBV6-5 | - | CASSDPGQNTEAFF | TGTGCCAGCTCCGATCCAGGACAAAACACTGAAGCTTTCTTT
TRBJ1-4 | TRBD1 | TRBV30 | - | CAWNQGATNEKLFF | TGTGCCTGGAATCAGGGGGCAACTAATGAAAAACTGTTTTTT
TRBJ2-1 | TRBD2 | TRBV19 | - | CASSPRKRAGGDEQFF | TGTGCCAGTTCCCCCAGAAAACGAGCGGGAGGGGATGAGCAGTTCTTC
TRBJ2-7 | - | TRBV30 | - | CAWSQPGIPYEQYF | TGTGCCTGGAGTCAACCGGGGATCCCCTACGAGCAGTACTTC
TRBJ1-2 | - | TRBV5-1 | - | CASSLASGGANYGYTF | TGCGCCAGCAGCTTGGCGTCTGGGGGAGCTAACTATGGCTACACCTTC
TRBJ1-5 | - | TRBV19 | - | CASSIVQDQPQHF | TGTGCCAGTAGTATAGTTCAGGATCAGCCCCAGCATTTT
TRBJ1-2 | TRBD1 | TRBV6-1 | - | CASSDRTGNYGYTF | TGTGCCAGCAGTGACAGGACAGGGAACTATGGCTACACCTTC
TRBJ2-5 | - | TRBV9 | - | CASGPGLAPETQYF | TGTGCCAGCGGTCCGGGGCTAGCTCCCGAGACCCAGTACTTC
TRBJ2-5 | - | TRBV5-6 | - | CASSSLETQYF | TGTGCCAGCAGCTCCTTAGAGACCCAGTACTTC
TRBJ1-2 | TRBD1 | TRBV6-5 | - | CASSHDRGLSGYTF | TGTGCCAGCAGTCACGACAGGGGCCTGTCTGGCTACACCTTC
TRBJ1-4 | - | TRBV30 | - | CAWSNGGRGEKLFF | TGTGCCTGGAGTAACGGGGGGAGAGGTGAAAAACTGTTTTTT
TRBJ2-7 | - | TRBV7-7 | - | CASSLQEGVTYEQYF | TGTGCCAGCAGCTTACAAGAAGGGGTGACCTACGAGCAGTACTTC
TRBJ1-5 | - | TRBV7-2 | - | CASSGRDIRQPQHF | TGTGCCAGCAGCGGCCGGGACATCCGTCAGCCCCAGCATTTT
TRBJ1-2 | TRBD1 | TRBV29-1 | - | CSVYRGGYGYTF | TGCAGCGTATACAGGGGAGGCTATGGCTACACCTTC